The rows below give T cell receptor beta chains drawn from one sample of a study of cytomegalovirus exposure and HLA in healthy donors. Sequenced by immunoSEQ multiplex PCR; TCRdb stores in-frame clones only, minus some. The sample lists about 140,000 clones, over 75% seen once, with 0.45% to 0.55% in the top ten. The sample comprised PBMCs. The receptor source for this set is a woman between 40 and 50 years old in good health and CMV-seronegative. Both conserved end residues are part of each CDR3. The D gene is left open where the match is weak. A clone size is listed for some rows: how often the clone was seen (once, few, many), or a class if it is expanded.

clone size: NA; V gene: TRBV11-1; J gene: TRBJ2-5; CDR3 length: 16; D gene: TRBD1; CDR3 DNA: TGTGCCAGCAGCTCACCGGGACAGCCGAATCAAGAGACCCAGTACTTC; CDR3 protein: CASSSPGQPNQETQYF
clone size: NA; V gene: TRBV4-1; J gene: TRBJ2-7; CDR3 length: 14; D gene: TRBD2; CDR3 DNA: TGCGCCAGCAGCCAAGATCAACGACTAGCGAAGCAGTACTTC; CDR3 protein: CASSQDQRLAKQYF
clone size: NA; V gene: TRBV5-1; J gene: TRBJ2-7; CDR3 length: 12; D gene: TRBD1; CDR3 DNA: TGCGCCAGCCGACAGGGGTCCTACGAGCAGTACTTC; CDR3 protein: CASRQGSYEQYF
clone size: once; V gene: TRBV5-1; J gene: TRBJ1-1; CDR3 length: 15; D gene: NA; CDR3 DNA: TGCGCCAGCAGCGACCTCAGCGGGTTGAACACTGAAGCTTTCTTT; CDR3 protein: CASSDLSGLNTEAFF
clone size: once; V gene: TRBV7-9; J gene: TRBJ2-5; CDR3 length: 15; D gene: NA; CDR3 DNA: TGTGCCAGCAGCACGCGACAGACAGGAGAAGAGACCCAGTACTTC; CDR3 protein: CASSTRQTGEETQYF
clone size: few; V gene: TRBV5-4; J gene: TRBJ2-3; CDR3 length: 15; D gene: NA; CDR3 DNA: TGTGCCAGCAGCTTTGGGCGACTAAGCACAGATACGCAGTATTTT; CDR3 protein: CASSFGRLSTDTQYF
clone size: NA; V gene: TRBV7-9; J gene: TRBJ2-1; CDR3 length: 13; D gene: NA; CDR3 DNA: TGTTCCAGCAGCTTAGTAGGGGCTGATGAGCAGTTCTTC; CDR3 protein: CSSSLVGADEQFF
clone size: NA; V gene: TRBV28; J gene: TRBJ1-5; CDR3 length: 14; D gene: TRBD1; CDR3 DNA: TGTGCCAGCACACAGGGGGGAAGCAATCAGCCCCAGCATTTT; CDR3 protein: CASTQGGSNQPQHF
clone size: NA; V gene: TRBV10-3; J gene: TRBJ2-5; CDR3 length: 19; D gene: TRBD2; CDR3 DNA: TGTGCCATCAGTGAGTCTCGGACTAGCGGGCCCCACTCCCAAGAGACCCAGTACTTC; CDR3 protein: CAISESRTSGPHSQETQYF
clone size: NA; V gene: TRBV6-5; J gene: TRBJ1-1; CDR3 length: 14; D gene: TRBD1; CDR3 DNA: TGTGCCAGCAGAGTACAGGGGATGAACACTGAAGCTTTCTTT; CDR3 protein: CASRVQGMNTEAFF
clone size: once; V gene: TRBV4-2; J gene: TRBJ2-3; CDR3 length: 18; D gene: NA; CDR3 DNA: TGTGCCAGCAGCCAAAGAGGTGGGTTAGGACTTCCCACAGATACGCAGTATTTT; CDR3 protein: CASSQRGGLGLPTDTQYF
clone size: NA; V gene: TRBV5-6; J gene: TRBJ2-4; CDR3 length: 14; D gene: NA; CDR3 DNA: TGTGCCAGCAGCTCCACAGGGAGTTCTGACATTCAGTACTTC; CDR3 protein: CASSSTGSSDIQYF
clone size: NA; V gene: TRBV30; J gene: TRBJ2-7; CDR3 length: 14; D gene: NA; CDR3 DNA: TGTGCCTGGAGTGTACGGGAGAAAGGGTACGAGCAGTACTTC; CDR3 protein: CAWSVREKGYEQYF
clone size: NA; V gene: TRBV28; J gene: TRBJ1-2; CDR3 length: 14; D gene: NA; CDR3 DNA: TGTGCCAGCAAAATCGGGGGGCAGAACTATGGCTACACCTTC; CDR3 protein: CASKIGGQNYGYTF
clone size: NA; V gene: TRBV2; J gene: TRBJ2-5; CDR3 length: 15; D gene: TRBD2; CDR3 DNA: TGTGCCAGCAACCATGGACTAGCGGCTGAGGAGACCCAGTACTTC; CDR3 protein: CASNHGLAAEETQYF
clone size: NA; V gene: TRBV19; J gene: TRBJ2-1; CDR3 length: 15; D gene: TRBD2; CDR3 DNA: TGTGCCAGTAGTATAACGGCTAGCGGACACAATGAGCAGTTCTTC; CDR3 protein: CASSITASGHNEQFF
clone size: NA; V gene: TRBV30; J gene: TRBJ1-3; CDR3 length: 17; D gene: NA; CDR3 DNA: TGTGCCTGGAGTGCCTTGACACCTCTGAGCTCTGGAAACACCATATATTTT; CDR3 protein: CAWSALTPLSSGNTIYF
clone size: NA; V gene: TRBV13; J gene: TRBJ1-4; CDR3 length: 14; D gene: NA; CDR3 DNA: TGTGCCAGCAGCTCCCCGCGGGATAGCGAAAAACTGTTTTTT; CDR3 protein: CASSSPRDSEKLFF
clone size: NA; V gene: TRBV27; J gene: TRBJ2-5; CDR3 length: 14; D gene: NA; CDR3 DNA: TGTGCCAGCAGTTTATTCCTAGCTTCGGAGACCCAGTACTTC; CDR3 protein: CASSLFLASETQYF
clone size: NA; V gene: TRBV5-1; J gene: TRBJ2-5; CDR3 length: 18; D gene: NA; CDR3 DNA: TGCGCCAGCAGCTCTGCCCTTTCAGGCGGGAACCTTCAAGAGACCCAGTACTTC; CDR3 protein: CASSSALSGGNLQETQYF
clone size: NA; V gene: TRBV7-7; J gene: TRBJ1-5; CDR3 length: 16; D gene: NA; CDR3 DNA: TGTGCTAGCAGCTTATCGGGACACCGTCGGAATCAGCCCCAGCATTTT; CDR3 protein: CASSLSGHRRNQPQHF
clone size: NA; V gene: TRBV7-9; J gene: TRBJ2-3; CDR3 length: 14; D gene: TRBD2; CDR3 DNA: TGTTCCAGCAGCCTCATAGCGGGATCAGATACGCAGTATTTT; CDR3 protein: CSSSLIAGSDTQYF
clone size: NA; V gene: TRBV2; J gene: TRBJ2-7; CDR3 length: 12; D gene: TRBD1; CDR3 DNA: TGTGCCACCGGACAGGGGGCGTACGAGCAGTACTTC; CDR3 protein: CATGQGAYEQYF
clone size: NA; V gene: TRBV19; J gene: TRBJ1-5; CDR3 length: 13; D gene: NA; CDR3 DNA: TGTGCCAGTAGTATTGGCGGAGCGAAGCCCCAGCATTTT; CDR3 protein: CASSIGGAKPQHF
clone size: few; V gene: TRBV28; J gene: TRBJ1-5; CDR3 length: 16; D gene: NA; CDR3 DNA: TGTGCCAGCAGTTTTCTGGCACAGGGCTACAATCAGCCCCAGCATTTT; CDR3 protein: CASSFLAQGYNQPQHF
clone size: NA; V gene: TRBV7-9; J gene: TRBJ1-4; CDR3 length: 17; D gene: TRBD1; CDR3 DNA: TGTGCCAGCAGCTTAGGCGACTACAGGGGTCTTAATGAAAAACTGTTTTTT; CDR3 protein: CASSLGDYRGLNEKLFF
clone size: NA; V gene: TRBV28; J gene: TRBJ2-7; CDR3 length: 14; D gene: TRBD1; CDR3 DNA: TGTGCCAGCAGTTTGGACAGGGTTCGGGACGAGCAGTACTTC; CDR3 protein: CASSLDRVRDEQYF
clone size: NA; V gene: TRBV30; J gene: TRBJ2-1; CDR3 length: 15; D gene: TRBD1; CDR3 DNA: TGTGCCTGGAGCCTCGGCAGGGGGCCCTACAATGAGCAGTTCTTC; CDR3 protein: CAWSLGRGPYNEQFF
clone size: NA; V gene: TRBV30; J gene: TRBJ1-4; CDR3 length: 17; D gene: NA; CDR3 DNA: TGTGCCTGGAGTGAGTGGGGGCGACTTACAACTAATGAAAAACTGTTTTTT; CDR3 protein: CAWSEWGRLTTNEKLFF
clone size: few; V gene: TRBV21-1; J gene: TRBJ2-7; CDR3 length: 10; D gene: NA; CDR3 DNA: TGTGCCAGATACGGGGGGGAGCAGTACTTC; CDR3 protein: CARYGGEQYF
clone size: NA; V gene: TRBV19; J gene: TRBJ2-1; CDR3 length: 15; D gene: TRBD2; CDR3 DNA: TGTGCCAGTAGAGAGATTGGACTAGCGAGCAATGAGCAGTTCTTC; CDR3 protein: CASREIGLASNEQFF
clone size: NA; V gene: TRBV7-8; J gene: TRBJ2-1; CDR3 length: 18; D gene: TRBD2; CDR3 DNA: TGTGCCAGCAGCTTAGGTTTCTTGCTAGCGGGAGGGCGGGATGAGCAGTTCTTC; CDR3 protein: CASSLGFLLAGGRDEQFF
clone size: NA; V gene: TRBV4-2; J gene: TRBJ2-1; CDR3 length: 16; D gene: NA; CDR3 DNA: TGTGCCAGCAGCCAGGCAAGCGGGTTTTCCTACAATGAGCAGTTCTTC; CDR3 protein: CASSQASGFSYNEQFF
clone size: few; V gene: TRBV7-9; J gene: TRBJ2-1; CDR3 length: 12; D gene: NA; CDR3 DNA: TGTTCCAGCAGCTTTGAGGAGCGGGAGCAGTTCTTC; CDR3 protein: CSSSFEEREQFF
clone size: NA; V gene: TRBV11-3; J gene: TRBJ2-1; CDR3 length: 15; D gene: NA; CDR3 DNA: TGTGCCAGCAGCTTTGACTCCCGCAATAACAATGAGCAGTTCTTC; CDR3 protein: CASSFDSRNNNEQFF
clone size: NA; V gene: TRBV2; J gene: TRBJ1-2; CDR3 length: 14; D gene: NA; CDR3 DNA: TGTGCCAGCAGCCGGGACACCTCTAACTATGGCTACACCTTC; CDR3 protein: CASSRDTSNYGYTF
clone size: NA; V gene: TRBV19; J gene: TRBJ2-3; CDR3 length: 17; D gene: TRBD2; CDR3 DNA: TGTGCCAGTAGTATAGACTTACTAGCGGGCTTCACAGATACGCAGTATTTT; CDR3 protein: CASSIDLLAGFTDTQYF
clone size: NA; V gene: TRBV11-3; J gene: TRBJ2-7; CDR3 length: 14; D gene: NA; CDR3 DNA: TGTGCCAGCAGCCCTGCGGACTCCTACGACGAGCAGTACTTC; CDR3 protein: CASSPADSYDEQYF
clone size: NA; V gene: TRBV27; J gene: TRBJ1-2; CDR3 length: 15; D gene: NA; CDR3 DNA: TGTGCCAGCAGTTTATACCACGGGGGAAACTATGGCTACACCTTC; CDR3 protein: CASSLYHGGNYGYTF
clone size: NA; V gene: TRBV7-9; J gene: TRBJ1-5; CDR3 length: 13; D gene: NA; CDR3 DNA: TGTGCCAGCAGCTTAGGGCAATATCAGCCCCAGCATTTT; CDR3 protein: CASSLGQYQPQHF
clone size: NA; V gene: TRBV4-1; J gene: TRBJ1-2; CDR3 length: 13; D gene: NA; CDR3 DNA: TGCGCCAGCAGCCCAAATCGGCGGTATGGCTACACCTTC; CDR3 protein: CASSPNRRYGYTF
clone size: NA; V gene: TRBV12-1; J gene: TRBJ2-2; CDR3 length: 15; D gene: NA; CDR3 DNA: TGTGCCAGCAGCTTTGGCAGGGATGAGACCGGGGAGCTGTTTTTT; CDR3 protein: CASSFGRDETGELFF
clone size: NA; V gene: TRBV30; J gene: TRBJ2-3; CDR3 length: 13; D gene: TRBD1; CDR3 DNA: TGTGCCTGGGACAGGGGGCGCACAGATACGCAGTATTTT; CDR3 protein: CAWDRGRTDTQYF
clone size: few; V gene: TRBV4-3; J gene: TRBJ1-4; CDR3 length: 14; D gene: NA; CDR3 DNA: TGCGCCAGCAACCGGGGGTCCCCAAATGAAAAACTGTTTTTT; CDR3 protein: CASNRGSPNEKLFF
clone size: NA; V gene: TRBV5-1; J gene: TRBJ2-2; CDR3 length: 16; D gene: TRBD2; CDR3 DNA: TGCGCCAGCAGCATAACGACTAGCGGGTCCACCGGGGAGCTGTTTTTT; CDR3 protein: CASSITTSGSTGELFF
clone size: NA; V gene: TRBV10-3; J gene: TRBJ1-2; CDR3 length: 16; D gene: TRBD1; CDR3 DNA: TGTGCCATCAGTGAGTCACCGGGACAGGGGGCGAATGGCTACACCTTC; CDR3 protein: CAISESPGQGANGYTF
clone size: NA; V gene: TRBV11-2; J gene: TRBJ2-3; CDR3 length: 16; D gene: NA; CDR3 DNA: TGTGCCAGCAGTTCAACCCCAAGGTTGGAGACAGATACGCAGTATTTT; CDR3 protein: CASSSTPRLETDTQYF
clone size: NA; V gene: TRBV28; J gene: TRBJ1-4; CDR3 length: 13; D gene: NA; CDR3 DNA: TGTGCCAGCGCGTCTGCAACTAATGAAAAACTGTTTTTT; CDR3 protein: CASASATNEKLFF
clone size: NA; V gene: TRBV11-3; J gene: TRBJ2-6; CDR3 length: 15; D gene: NA; CDR3 DNA: TGTGCCAGCAGTCCCTCGGAGGCTGGGGCCAACGTCCTGACTTTC; CDR3 protein: CASSPSEAGANVLTF
clone size: NA; V gene: TRBV18; J gene: TRBJ1-3; CDR3 length: 18; D gene: TRBD1; CDR3 DNA: TGTGCCAGCTCACCCTTGGGACAGACCCAAACCTCTGGAAACACCATATATTTT; CDR3 protein: CASSPLGQTQTSGNTIYF
clone size: once; V gene: TRBV29-1; J gene: TRBJ1-1; CDR3 length: 14; D gene: TRBD1; CDR3 DNA: TGCAGCGTTGTGGGAATAGGACAGGACACTGAAGCTTTCTTT; CDR3 protein: CSVVGIGQDTEAFF
clone size: NA; V gene: TRBV15; J gene: TRBJ2-7; CDR3 length: 15; D gene: TRBD1; CDR3 DNA: TGTGCCACCAGCAGAGAGGGACAGGGGAGCTACGAGCAGTACTTC; CDR3 protein: CATSREGQGSYEQYF